These 18 T cell receptor beta chains were sequenced from one sample in a study of blood T cell repertoires in COVID-19. Some clones are missing from TCRdb's copy, which holds only in-frame ones; the method was immunoSEQ multiplex PCR. This sample has a few hundred thousand clones, with roughly nine tenths found just once. The sequenced sample was peripheral blood. All receptors derive from a woman aged 40 to 49 who had recovered from COVID-19.

The rearrangement joins TRBV19 to TRBJ2-1; 7 nucleotides match TRBD2. V lost 1 base to trimming and J lost 6 bases; unmatched junction nucleotides: 3. Germline V lookup: CDR1 LNHDA, CDR2 SQIVND (reference sequence). The CDR3 runs 14 residues. CDR3 DNA: TGTGCCAGTAGTATAGGGGGAGGGGCCAATGAGCAGTTCTTC. Its translation: CASSIGGGANEQFF.

The J gene is TRBJ1-6, the V gene TRBV30, with a tentative D call TRBD1 (6 bases). The V gene lost 1 base and the J gene lost 2 bases, with 15 bases spanning the gap. The CDR3 runs to 17 residues. Germline V gene data show CDR1 as GTSNPN and CDR2 as SVGIG (reference sequence). The CDR3 DNA follows: TGTGCCTGGAGTGCTATCCCTGGACAGCCCTATAATTCACCCCTCCACTTT. Translating gives CAWSAIPGQPYNSPLHF.

The chain is built from TRBV5-1 and TRBJ1-3, with 9 bases that match TRBD1. This CDR3 comprises 16 residues. The V gene's germline CDR1 is SGHRS and CDR2 YFSETQ. V shed 4 bases, J shed 6 bases, and the junction held 11 bases outside the gene matches. CDR3 coding DNA: TGCGCCAGCAGCGGGACCGGGACAGGGTTTGCAAACACCATATATTTT. Amino acids: CASSGTGTGFANTIYF.

The genes are TRBV6-5 and TRBJ1-1, with unresolved D. Germline CDR1 reads MNHEY; CDR2 reads SVGAGI. There are 14 residues in the CDR3. With 8 bases removed from V and 6 bases from J, the gap between germline ends came to 19 bases. The DNA of the CDR3 is TGTGCCAGCGTACGTTGGAGTGGGTTCCCTGAAGCTTTCTTT. The encoded protein is CASVRWSGFPEAFF.

The chain couples TRBV10-2 to TRBJ1-2, with a weak D call TRBD1 (6 bases). Looked up from germline, CDR1 is WSHSY and CDR2 is SAAADI. The length of the CDR3 is 14 residues. V lost 8 bases and J lost 5, with 18 bases in between. This chain's CDR3 is CASSTQQGGYGYTF. The DNA of the CDR3 is TGCGCCAGCTCAACCCAACAGGGTGGATATGGCTACACCTTC.

This chain links TRBV14 with TRBJ2-5, with D uncertain. Trimming stripped 1 base from V and 7 bases from J, with 4 bases between. The germline gives CDR1 SGHDN, CDR2 FVKESK. The CDR3 runs to 11 residues. In DNA, the CDR3 is TGTGCCAGCAGCCAAGTCGGGACCCAGTACTTC. Protein: CASSQVGTQYF.

V usage is TRBV10-1 and J usage is TRBJ2-3, with no clear D. Trimming pared 4 bases from V and 6 bases from J, leaving 11 bases between. Germline CDR1 is WNHNN and CDR2 is SYGVQD (reference sequence). This CDR3 has 13 amino acids. The CDR3 DNA reads TGCGCCAGCAGTGGTTCTCTCTACGATACGCAGTATTTT. Its protein product is CASSGSLYDTQYF.

The genes are TRBV6-5 and TRBJ1-1; D gene unclear. Germline V gives CDR1 MNHEY, CDR2 SVGAGI. The CDR3 runs 16 residues. V was trimmed by 0 bases and J by 0 bases, leaving 11 bases between them. The CDR3 loop reads CASSYSISVMNTEAFF. In nucleotides, the CDR3 is TGTGCCAGCAGTTACTCGATTTCGGTCATGAACACTGAAGCTTTCTTT.

The V gene is TRBV28, the J gene TRBJ1-1; unclear D gene. The CDR3 runs 16 residues. Trimming stripped 2 bases from V and 5 bases from J, with 18 bases between. The germline gives CDR1 MDHEN, CDR2 SYDVKM. The CDR3 DNA reads as TGTGCCAGCAGTTTAGGGCCCTCACGTAGGAAAACTGAAGCTTTCTTT. Its protein is CASSLGPSRRKTEAFF.

This sequence joins TRBV4-3 and TRBJ2-2; 7 bases line up with TRBD2. This CDR3 has 17 amino acids. V lost 0 bases to trimming and J lost 4 bases; unmatched junction nucleotides: 8. The germline V gene has CDR1 LGHNA and CDR2 YSLEER. Here the CDR3 reads CASSQDRGRAVTGELFF. DNA of the CDR3: TGCGCCAGCAGCCAAGATCGAGGGAGGGCCGTCACCGGGGAGCTGTTTTTT.

The chain couples TRBV7-8 to TRBJ2-2, with 10 nucleotides matching TRBD2. The CDR3 is made up of 16 amino acids. Trimming cost V 1 base and J 7 bases; bases outside gene matches: 6. Germline loops: CDR1 SGHVS, CDR2 FQNEAQ. The DNA for the CDR3 is TGTGCCAGCAGCTTAGGGACTAGCGGCTCACACGGGGAGCTGTTTTTT. Its translation is CASSLGTSGSHGELFF.

The chain recombines TRBV9 with TRBJ1-3; no clear D. The CDR3 spans 17 residues. V was trimmed by 0 bases and J by 2 bases, leaving 15 bases between them. Germline CDR1 reads SGDLS; CDR2 reads YYNGEE. The CDR3 DNA reads as TGTGCCAGCAGCGTAGAAGCGGGCCTCGTAACTGGAAACACCATATATTTT. It encodes CASSVEAGLVTGNTIYF.

This chain links TRBV7-9 with TRBJ1-3; D might be TRBD1 (5 bases). V shed 2 bases and J shed 0 bases, with 5 bases lying between them. The germline V gene encodes CDR1 SEHNR and CDR2 FQNEAQ (reference sequence). The CDR3 runs to 14 residues. CDR3 sequence reads: CASSLQGSGNTIYF. The CDR3 nucleotides read TGTGCCAGCAGCTTACAGGGCTCTGGAAACACCATATATTTT.

CDR3 region: CASSDGGVSTGELFF. Here the CDR3 DNA reads TGTGCCAGCAGTGACGGGGGGGTTAGCACCGGGGAGCTGTTTTTT. The chain couples TRBV25-1 to TRBJ2-2, with 8 bases lining up with TRBD2. Germline V gene lookup returns CDR1 MGHDK and CDR2 SYGVNS. The CDR3 covers 15 residues. The ends lost 3 bases at V and 4 bases at J; junction bases unmatched: 4.

The J gene is TRBJ1-2, the V gene TRBV10-3; 9 bases map to TRBD1. J lost 2 bases, V lost 3 bases, and 1 base had no gene match. CDR3 length: 14 amino acids. The germline CDR1 and CDR2 sequences are ENHRY and SYGVKD. For the CDR3, the DNA is TGTGCCATCAGTGATACAGGGGGCAACTATGGCTACACCTTC. This translates into CAISDTGGNYGYTF.

The chain links TRBV6-5 to TRBJ2-5, with a possible D match to TRBD1 (6 bases). V lost 3 bases, J lost 5 bases, and 10 bases lay in between. Germline assignment: CDR1 MNHEY and CDR2 SVGAGI. There are 13 residues in the CDR3. The CDR3 loop reads CASSYKGDETQYF. The CDR3 region has the DNA TGTGCCAGCAGTTATAAGGGGGATGAGACCCAGTACTTC.

V gene TRBV9 combines with J gene TRBJ1-2; 8 positions match TRBD1. V gave up 3 bases and J gave up 4 bases; unmatched junction bases: 11. Germline values: CDR1 SGDLS, CDR2 YYNGEE. CDR3 size: 16 residues. DNA of the CDR3: TGTGCCAGCAGCGGAGAGGTGGGGACAGGACCCTATGGCTACACCTTC. Translating gives CASSGEVGTGPYGYTF.

The chain is built from TRBV5-3 and TRBJ2-7; D possibly corresponds to TRBD2 (7 bases). TRBV5-3 is assigned to the ORF class and has an uncertain function. V was pared by 4 bases and J by 6 bases, with 23 bases between. The CDR3 sequence is 16 residues long. For the CDR3, the DNA is TGTGCCAGAAGCGCGGGCGGGGGCTCCCGGGTTCGCGAGCAGTACTTC. It yields the protein CARSAGGGSRVREQYF.